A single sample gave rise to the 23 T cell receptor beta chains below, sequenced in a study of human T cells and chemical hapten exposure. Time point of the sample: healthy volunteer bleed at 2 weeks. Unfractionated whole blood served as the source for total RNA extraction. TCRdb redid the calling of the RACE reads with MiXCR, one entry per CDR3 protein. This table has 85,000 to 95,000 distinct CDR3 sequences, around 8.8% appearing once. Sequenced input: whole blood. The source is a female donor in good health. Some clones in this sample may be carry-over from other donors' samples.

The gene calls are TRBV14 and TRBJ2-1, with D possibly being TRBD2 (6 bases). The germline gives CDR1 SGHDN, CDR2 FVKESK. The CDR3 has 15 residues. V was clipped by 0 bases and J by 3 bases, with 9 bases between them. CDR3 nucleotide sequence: TGTGCCAGCAGCCAAGATGGGGGGTACTACAATGAGCAGTTCTTC. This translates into CASSQDGGYYNEQFF.

CDR3 bases: TGTGCCAGCAGCTTACGGGGGGGGAATGAGCAGTTCTTC. Protein product: CASSLRGGNEQFF. The chain carries TRBV9 and TRBJ2-1, with 8 nucleotides matching TRBD2. The J segment lost 7 bases and the V segment lost 4 bases, leaving 4 bases of the junction unmatched. The germline gives CDR1 SGDLS, CDR2 YYNGEE. The CDR3 has 13 amino acids.

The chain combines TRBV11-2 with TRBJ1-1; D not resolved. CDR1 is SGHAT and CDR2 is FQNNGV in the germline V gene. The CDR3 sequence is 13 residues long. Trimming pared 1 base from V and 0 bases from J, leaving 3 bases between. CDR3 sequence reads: CASSLALNTEAFF. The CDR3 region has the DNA TGTGCCAGCAGCTTAGCCTTGAACACTGAAGCTTTCTTT.

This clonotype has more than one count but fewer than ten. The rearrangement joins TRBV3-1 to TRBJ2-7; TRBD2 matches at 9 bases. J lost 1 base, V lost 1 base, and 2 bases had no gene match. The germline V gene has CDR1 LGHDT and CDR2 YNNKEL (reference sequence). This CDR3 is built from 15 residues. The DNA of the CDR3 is TGTGCCAGCAGCCAAGGGCTAGCGGGGTCCTACGAGCAGTACTTC. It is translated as CASSQGLAGSYEQYF.

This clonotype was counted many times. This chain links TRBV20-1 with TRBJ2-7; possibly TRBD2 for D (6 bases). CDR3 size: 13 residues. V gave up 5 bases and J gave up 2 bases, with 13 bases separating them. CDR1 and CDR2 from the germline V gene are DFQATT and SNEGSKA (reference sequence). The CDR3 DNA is TGCAGTGCTTACCGGGACTCGACCTACGAGCAGTACTTC. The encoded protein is CSAYRDSTYEQYF.

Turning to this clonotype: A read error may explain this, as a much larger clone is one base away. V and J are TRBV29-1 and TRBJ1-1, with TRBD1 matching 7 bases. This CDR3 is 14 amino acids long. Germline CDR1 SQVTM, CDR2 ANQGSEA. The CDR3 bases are TGCAGCGTTGAATCCAGGGGGAGCGGGACTGAAACTTTCTTT. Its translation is CSVESRGSGTETFF.

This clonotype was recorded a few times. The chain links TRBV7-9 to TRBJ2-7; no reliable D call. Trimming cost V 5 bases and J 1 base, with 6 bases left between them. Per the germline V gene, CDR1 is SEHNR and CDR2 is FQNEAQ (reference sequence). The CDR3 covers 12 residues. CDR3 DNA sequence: TGTGCCAGCAGCCCCGGGTCCTACGAGCAGTACTTC. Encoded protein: CASSPGSYEQYF.

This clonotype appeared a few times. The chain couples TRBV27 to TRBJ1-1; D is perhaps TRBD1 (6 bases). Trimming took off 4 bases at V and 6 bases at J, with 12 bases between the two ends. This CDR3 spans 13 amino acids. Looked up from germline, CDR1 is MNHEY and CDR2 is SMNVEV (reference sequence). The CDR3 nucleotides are TGTGCCAGCAGTTACGGGGGCCTGGCTGAAGCTTTCTTT. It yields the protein CASSYGGLAEAFF.

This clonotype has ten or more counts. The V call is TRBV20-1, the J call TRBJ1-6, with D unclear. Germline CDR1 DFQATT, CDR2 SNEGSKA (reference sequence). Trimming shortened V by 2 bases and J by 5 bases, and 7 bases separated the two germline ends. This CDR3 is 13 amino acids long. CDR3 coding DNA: TGCAGTGCTAGACAGAAGAATAATTCACCCCTCCACTTT. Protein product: CSARQKNNSPLHF.

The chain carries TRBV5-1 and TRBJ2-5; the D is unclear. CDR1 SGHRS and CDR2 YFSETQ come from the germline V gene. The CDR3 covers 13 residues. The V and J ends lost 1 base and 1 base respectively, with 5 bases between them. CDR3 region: CASSLTVQETQYF. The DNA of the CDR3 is TGCGCCAGCAGCTTGACAGTCCAAGAGACCCAGTACTTC.

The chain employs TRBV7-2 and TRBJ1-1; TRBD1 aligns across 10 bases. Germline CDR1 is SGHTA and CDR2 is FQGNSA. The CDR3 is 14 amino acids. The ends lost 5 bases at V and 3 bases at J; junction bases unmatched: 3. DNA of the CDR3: TGTGCCAGCAGCCGGGACAGGGGAGACACTGAAGCTTTCTTT. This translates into CASSRDRGDTEAFF.

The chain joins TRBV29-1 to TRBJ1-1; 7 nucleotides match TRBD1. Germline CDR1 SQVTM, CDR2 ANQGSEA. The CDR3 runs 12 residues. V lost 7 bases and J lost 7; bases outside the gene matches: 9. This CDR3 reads CSAVGQAVEAFF. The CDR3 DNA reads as TGCAGCGCCGTAGGACAGGCCGTTGAAGCTTTCTTT. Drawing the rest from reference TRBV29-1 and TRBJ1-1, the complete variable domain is SAVISQKPSRDICQRGTSLTIQCQVDSQVTMMFWYRQQPGQSLTLIATANQGSEATYESGFVIDKFPISRPNLTFSTLTVSNMSPEDSSIYLCSAVGQAVEAFFGQGTRLTVV.

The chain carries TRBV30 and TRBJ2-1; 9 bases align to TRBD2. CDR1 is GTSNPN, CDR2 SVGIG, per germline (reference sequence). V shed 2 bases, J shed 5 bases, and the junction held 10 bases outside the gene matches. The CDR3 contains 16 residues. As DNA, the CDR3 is TGTGCCTGGAGTCCGCCAATAGCGGGGGTTGACAATGAGCAGTTCTTC. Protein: CAWSPPIAGVDNEQFF.

The CDR3 spells CASSLGRENSPLHF. The CDR3 DNA reads TGTGCCAGCAGTTTGGGCAGGGAAAATTCACCCCTCCACTTT. The chain couples TRBV27 to TRBJ1-6, with a tentative D call TRBD1 (5 bases). Trimming took off 3 bases at V and 7 bases at J, with 10 bases between the two ends. CDR3 size: 14 residues. Germline V CDR1 and CDR2: MNHEY, SMNVEV (reference sequence).

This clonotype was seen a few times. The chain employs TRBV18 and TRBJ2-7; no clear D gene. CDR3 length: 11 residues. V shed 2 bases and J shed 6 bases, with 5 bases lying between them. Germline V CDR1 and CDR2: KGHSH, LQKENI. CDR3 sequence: CASSPGPEQYF. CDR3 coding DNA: TGTGCCAGCTCACCAGGGCCCGAGCAGTACTTC.

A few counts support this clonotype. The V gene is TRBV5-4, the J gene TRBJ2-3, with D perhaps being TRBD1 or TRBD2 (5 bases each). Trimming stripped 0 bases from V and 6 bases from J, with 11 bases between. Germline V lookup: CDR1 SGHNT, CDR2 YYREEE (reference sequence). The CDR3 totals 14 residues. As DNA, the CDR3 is TGTGCCAGCAGCTTGGCCGGGACCCCCGATACGCAGTATTTT. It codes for CASSLAGTPDTQYF.

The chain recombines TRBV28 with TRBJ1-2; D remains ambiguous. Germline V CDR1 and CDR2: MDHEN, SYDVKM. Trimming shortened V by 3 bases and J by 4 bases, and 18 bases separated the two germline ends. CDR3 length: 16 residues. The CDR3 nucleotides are TGTGCCAGCAGTTTCTCAAGATTTAGAGGGCTCTATGGCTACACCTTC. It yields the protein CASSFSRFRGLYGYTF.

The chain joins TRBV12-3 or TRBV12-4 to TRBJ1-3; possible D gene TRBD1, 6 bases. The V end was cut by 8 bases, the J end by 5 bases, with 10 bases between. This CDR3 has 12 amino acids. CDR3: CASGQGRNTIYF. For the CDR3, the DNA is TGTGCCAGCGGGCAGGGGAGAAACACCATATATTTT.

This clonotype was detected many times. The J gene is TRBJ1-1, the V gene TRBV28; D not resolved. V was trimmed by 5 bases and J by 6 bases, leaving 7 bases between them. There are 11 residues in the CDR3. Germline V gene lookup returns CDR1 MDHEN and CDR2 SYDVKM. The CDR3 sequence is CASSRGSEAFF. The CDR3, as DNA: TGTGCCAGCAGTCGGGGTTCTGAAGCTTTCTTT. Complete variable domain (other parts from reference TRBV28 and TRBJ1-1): DVKVTQSSRYLVKRTGEKVFLECVQDMDHENMFWYRQDPGLGLRLIYFSYDVKMKEKGDIPEGYSVSREKKERFSLILESASTNQTSMYLCASSRGSEAFFGQGTRLTVV.

The CDR3 sequence is CASRAAGRKAEAFF. The CDR3 coding sequence is TGTGCCAGCAGGGCCGCAGGGAGGAAAGCTGAAGCTTTCTTT. The rearrangement uses TRBV13 and TRBJ1-1; maybe TRBD1 (5 bases). CDR1 PRHDT and CDR2 FYEKMQ come from the germline V gene (reference sequence). The CDR3 consists of 14 residues. The V end was cut by 6 bases, the J end by 6 bases, with 17 bases between.

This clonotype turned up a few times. CDR3: CASSLAGVTSTDTQYF. The CDR3 nucleotides read TGTGCCAGCAGCTTAGCGGGAGTGACATCCACAGATACGCAGTATTTT. V is TRBV7-2 and J is TRBJ2-3, with D maybe TRBD2 (5 bases). Germline loops: CDR1 SGHTA, CDR2 FQGNSA. The CDR3 is 16 residues long. Trimming stripped 0 bases from V and 2 bases from J, with 12 bases between.

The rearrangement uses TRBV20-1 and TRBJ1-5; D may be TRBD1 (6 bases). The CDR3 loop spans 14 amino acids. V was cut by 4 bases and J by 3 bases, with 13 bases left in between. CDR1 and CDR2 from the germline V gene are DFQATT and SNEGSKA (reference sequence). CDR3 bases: TGCAGTGCTATACAGGGAAATGACAATCAGCCCCAGCATTTT. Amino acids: CSAIQGNDNQPQHF.

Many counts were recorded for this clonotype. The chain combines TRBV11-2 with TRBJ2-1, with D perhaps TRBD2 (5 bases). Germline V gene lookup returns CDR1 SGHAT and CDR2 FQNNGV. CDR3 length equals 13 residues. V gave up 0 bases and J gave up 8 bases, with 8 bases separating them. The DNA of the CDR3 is TGTGCCAGCAGCTTAGATTTGGGAGATGAGCAGTTCTTC. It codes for CASSLDLGDEQFF.